This T cell receptor (beta chain) was found in a study of metastatic and nonmetastatic thyroid tumors (TCRdb year 2020). Concerning the study at large: Repertoires from peripheral blood and from tumor or nodule tissue samples of malignant and benign thyroid patients were compared. Overall results and qualifications from the work: In both blood and tumor samples, TCR beta diversity was reported to be significantly higher in malignant tumors than in benign nodules.

The protocol used for the library was PCR. The sequencer was an Illumina HiSeq 4000. High-throughput sequencing was used to profile the TCR beta-chain CDR3 region of each patient. The source study handled its data this way. A classifier to discriminate distant-metastatic papillary thyroid cancer patients was built from CDR3 differences across clinicopathological groups. The Shannon index was used to measure repertoire diversity, and the Morisita-Horn index was used to measure how similar tumor and blood repertoires were. TCRdb reworked the public reads: Q25 trimming with fastp, MiXCR clone assembly, productive beta chains retained. TCRdb, not the authors, supplied the V and J calls. Across this sample there are about 20,000 clones, with approximately 35% seen only once. The ten largest clones add up to 8% to 10% of the sample. Per the germline V gene, MNHEY is the CDR1 and SVGAGI is the CDR2. The cysteine opens and the phenylalanine closes a CDR3 of 13 amino acids. The retained sequence is limited to the CDR3, 39 bases, with the frame set at the first base. Relative to germline, V is 2 bases shorter and J is 4 bases shorter, with 9 bases between their ends.

In its sample, this clone was seen many times. The clone's antigen remains unknown. No clone much larger than this one lies a single base away; base qualities are absent. Before undergoing thyroid surgery, none of the patients had been given any kind of treatment. Patient clinical samples collected from about 2012 to 2019 were retrospectively analysed using T-cell receptor beta sequencing. The TCR was taken from a male donor with papillary thyroid cancer or a benign thyroid nodule (not recorded which). Some clones in this sample may be carry-over from other donors' samples. The chain is assembled from TRBV6-5 and TRBJ2-7; a weak D assignment points to TRBD2 (5 bases agree). Sequenced input: tumor tissue. The DNA sequence is as follows: TGTGCCAGCAGTTACCGGACTTTTTACGAGCAGTACTTC. Its protein product is CASSYRTFYEQYF.